This T cell receptor beta chain stems from a study of blood T cell repertoires in COVID-19. Looking at the study overall: Samples of COVID-19 (acute and convalescent) were obtained from the United States, Italy and Spain.

Here immunoSEQ multiplex PCR was the method, and the copy in TCRdb shows in-frame clones only, minus some. The sample lists some 100,000 clones, about 89% occurring once. This sequence was found in a man aged 50 to 59 with acute or convalescent COVID-19. Sequencing was done on a sample of peripheral blood.

The CDR3 nucleotides read TGTGCCAGCAGCCCAGGGACTAGCGGGACTGTGGCCCAGTACTTC. It encodes CASSPGTSGTVAQYF. This chain links TRBV7-6 with TRBJ2-5, with 13 bases identical to TRBD2. The V and J ends lost 5 bases and 9 bases, in that order; junction bases with no gene match: 9. CDR1 and CDR2 (germline): SGHVS, FNYEAQ. The CDR3 consists of 15 residues.